The 31 T cell receptor beta chains below come from one sample, sequenced in a study of T cell changes during pregnancy in multiple sclerosis. Generated by immunoSEQ multiplex PCR, the TCRdb table keeps only in-frame clones and is missing some. The data show roughly 32,000 clones, around 93% seen once. The specimen was CD4+ T cells from peripheral blood mononuclear cells, collected in the second trimester of pregnancy. The receptors were sampled from a female donor with multiple sclerosis, enrolled in a pregnancy study.

The V gene is TRBV6-6, the J gene TRBJ2-1; 10 bases are a match to TRBD2. The CDR3 contains 14 residues. In germline, CDR1 is MNHNY, CDR2 SVGAGI (reference sequence). V lost 8 bases to trimming and J lost 4 bases; unmatched junction nucleotides: 5. CDR3 loop: CASGATSGYNEQFF. As DNA, the CDR3 is TGTGCCAGCGGGGCGACTAGCGGGTACAATGAGCAGTTCTTC.

This clone was detected only a few times. The chain employs TRBV13 and TRBJ2-7; D unresolved. Between the trimmed V and J ends, which lost 1 base and 3 bases, there was a span of 4 bases. In germline, CDR1 is PRHDT, CDR2 FYEKMQ (reference sequence). The CDR3 sequence is 12 residues long. CDR3 in amino acids: CASSLAGYEQYF. Here the CDR3 DNA reads TGTGCCAGCAGCTTAGCGGGCTACGAGCAGTACTTC.

The V gene is TRBV11-2, the J gene TRBJ2-1, with 7 bases matching TRBD2. After removal of 5 bases from V and 0 bases from J, the junction contained 16 bases not matched to a gene. Germline values: CDR1 SGHAT, CDR2 FQNNGV. The CDR3 covers 19 residues. CDR3 nucleotide sequence: TGTGCCAGCAGCCAAAAAGGAATCATCGGCGGGAGCTCCTACAATGAGCAGTTCTTC. Its protein is CASSQKGIIGGSSYNEQFF. Using reference TRBV11-2 and TRBJ2-1 for the parts outside the CDR3, the full variable domain is EAGVAQSPRYKIIEKRQSVAFWCNPISGHATLYWYQQILGQGPKLLIQFQNNGVVDDSQLPKDRFSAERLKGVDSTLKIQPAKLEDSAVYLCASSQKGIIGGSSYNEQFFGPGTRLTVL.

The V and J genes are TRBV29-1 and TRBJ1-2, with D unclear. This CDR3 has 12 residues. V was trimmed by 3 bases and J by 8 bases, leaving 13 bases between them. Germline CDR1 is SQVTM and CDR2 is ANQGSEA. The CDR3 bases are TGCAGCGTTGAGAAGATACTCAGGGGCTACACCTTC. This gives the protein CSVEKILRGYTF.

The chain couples TRBV29-1 to TRBJ2-1, with D uncertain. Germline V gene lookup returns CDR1 SQVTM and CDR2 ANQGSEA. The CDR3 covers 12 residues. Trimming took 5 bases from V and 0 from J, leaving 5 bases between them. The CDR3 DNA sequence: TGCAGCGTTCGGGTCTCCTACAATGAGCAGTTCTTC. This codes for CSVRVSYNEQFF.

This clone came up once. The chain combines TRBV5-8 with TRBJ2-3, with a possible D match to TRBD1 (6 bases). This CDR3 comprises 15 residues. The germline gives CDR1 SGHTS, CDR2 YDEGEE. Trimming removed 7 bases at V and 2 bases at J, with 17 bases between. DNA for the CDR3: TGTGCCAGCCCCGGACAGCTCTCCATCACAGATACGCAGTATTTT. Amino acid sequence: CASPGQLSITDTQYF.

The chain couples TRBV29-1 to TRBJ1-1, with D possibly being TRBD1 (6 bases). Germline V CDR1 and CDR2: SQVTM, ANQGSEA. Deletions cut 3 bases from V and 10 bases from J, with 12 bases between. The CDR3 consists of 11 residues. This chain's CDR3 is CSVEMGALAFF. CDR3 bases: TGCAGCGTTGAGATGGGGGCCCTAGCTTTCTTT.

The V gene is TRBV11-2, the J gene TRBJ2-3; 8 bases align to TRBD2. The V gene end was trimmed by 6 bases and the J gene end by 7 bases; junction bases not matched to a gene: 12. The germline V gene encodes CDR1 SGHAT and CDR2 FQNNGV. This CDR3 has 15 amino acids. The CDR3 here is CASSGGGGRKNTQYF. CDR3 nucleotides: TGTGCCAGCAGTGGGGGGGGCGGGAGGAAGAATACGCAGTATTTT.

This clone was counted once. The chain recombines TRBV28 with TRBJ2-6; no reliable D call. Trimming shortened V by 2 bases and J by 0 bases, and 8 bases separated the two germline ends. Germline CDR1 reads MDHEN; CDR2 reads SYDVKM. The CDR3 is 16 amino acids. The CDR3 is CASSLIQSSGANVLTF. The CDR3 bases are TGTGCCAGCAGTTTAATACAGTCCTCTGGGGCCAACGTCCTGACTTTC. Using reference TRBV28 and TRBJ2-6 for the parts outside the CDR3, the full variable domain is DVKVTQSSRYLVKRTGEKVFLECVQDMDHENMFWYRQDPGLGLRLIYFSYDVKMKEKGDIPEGYSVSREKKERFSLILESASTNQTSMYLCASSLIQSSGANVLTFGAGSRLTVL.

The chain links TRBV25-1 to TRBJ1-2; TRBD1 agrees at 8 bases. This CDR3 spans 14 amino acids. Per germline, CDR1 MGHDK and CDR2 SYGVNS. After removal of 5 bases from V and 3 bases from J, the junction contained 5 bases not matched to a gene. CDR3 in DNA: TGTGCCAGCAGTCGACAGGGGTTGGACTATGGCTACACCTTC. Its translation: CASSRQGLDYGYTF.

CDR3 region: CASSLAAGGQYEQYF. CDR3 bases: TGTGCCAGCAGCTTAGCGGCGGGAGGGCAGTACGAGCAGTACTTC. This chain joins TRBV7-2 and TRBJ2-7, with 9 nucleotides matching TRBD2. The germline V gene has CDR1 SGHTA and CDR2 FQGNSA. The CDR3 covers 15 residues. V lost 0 bases, J lost 4 bases, and 4 bases stayed unmatched.

The rearrangement joins TRBV7-2 to TRBJ2-7; 8 bases agree with TRBD2. There are 15 residues in the CDR3. Germline CDR1 is SGHTA and CDR2 is FQGNSA. With V trimmed by 3 bases and J by 3 bases, 7 bases remained unmatched. DNA for the CDR3: TGTGCCAGCAGCTTCCAAGCGGGAGCGGGCTACGAGCAGTACTTC. This gives the protein CASSFQAGAGYEQYF.

The chain couples TRBV19 to TRBJ2-7; 11 bases agree with TRBD2. Germline lookup yields CDR1 LNHDA and CDR2 SQIVND (reference sequence). The CDR3 is 18 residues long. Trimming took 5 bases from V and 5 from J; bases not matched to a gene: 17. CDR3 protein: CASSPNRPTSGSNHEQYF. CDR3 nucleotide sequence: TGTGCCAGTAGTCCGAACCGACCCACTAGCGGGAGTAATCACGAGCAGTACTTC.

This clone has a single count. The genes are TRBV4-1 and TRBJ1-3; 8 nucleotides line up with TRBD1. The J segment lost 3 bases and the V segment lost 0 bases, leaving 7 bases of the junction unmatched. The CDR3 has 17 amino acids. The germline CDR1 and CDR2 sequences are MGHRA and YSYEKL. In DNA form, the CDR3 reads TGCGCCAGCAGCCAAGACCCAGGGGGCTTTAGTGGAAACACCATATATTTT. Translating gives CASSQDPGGFSGNTIYF.

The V call is TRBV7-2, the J call TRBJ2-6; D call uncertain. The CDR3 extends over 17 amino acids. The V end lost 0 bases, the J end lost 1 base, and 10 bases lay between the germline ends. Germline lookup yields CDR1 SGHTA and CDR2 FQGNSA. In DNA, the CDR3 is TGTGCCAGCAGCTTAGCGCGGCGGTTGTCTGGGGCCAACGTCCTGACTTTC. Protein: CASSLARRLSGANVLTF.

This clone has a handful of counts. This chain uses TRBV6-6 with TRBJ2-7; 8 positions match TRBD1. V lost 7 bases, J lost 0 bases, and 5 bases stayed unmatched. Germline V lookup: CDR1 MNHNY, CDR2 SVGAGI (reference sequence). The CDR3 covers 14 residues. CDR3 loop: CASNPDRVSYEQYF. CDR3 sequence (DNA): TGTGCCAGCAACCCGGACAGGGTCTCCTACGAGCAGTACTTC.

CDR3 sequence (DNA): TGTGCCAGCAAGTATACATTTAACTATGGCTACACCTTC. Protein: CASKYTFNYGYTF. The V and J genes are TRBV6-5 and TRBJ1-2; D call uncertain. V was cut by 7 bases and J by 1 base, with 10 bases left in between. The germline V gene encodes CDR1 MNHEY and CDR2 SVGAGI. The CDR3 is made up of 13 amino acids.

The chain is built from TRBV5-1 and TRBJ2-5, with 7 bases fitting TRBD1. The trim removed 3 bases at V and 1 base at J, leaving 3 bases unmatched. Per the germline V gene, CDR1 is SGHRS and CDR2 is YFSETQ. The CDR3 totals 14 residues. The CDR3 DNA is TGCGCCAGCAGCTCATACAGGGGCCAAGAGACCCAGTACTTC. Amino acids: CASSSYRGQETQYF.

The J gene is TRBJ2-7, the V gene TRBV7-6; TRBD1 might be the D (6 bases). Between the trimmed V and J ends, which lost 3 bases and 5 bases, there was a span of 29 bases. Germline V gene sequence: CDR1 SGHVS, CDR2 FNYEAQ. This CDR3 spans 19 amino acids. Written as DNA, the CDR3 is TGTGCCAGCAGCTTTAGTGGGGGCGGTAGGGGGTTAGATGAGGACGAGCAGTACTTC. Translation: CASSFSGGGRGLDEDEQYF.

The chain recombines TRBV4-1 with TRBJ1-4, with 9 nucleotides matching TRBD1. The germline V gene encodes CDR1 MGHRA and CDR2 YSYEKL. V was pared by 3 bases and J by 8 bases, with 7 bases of the junction left unmatched. The CDR3 consists of 15 residues. The CDR3 protein is CASSQPGQGLEKLFF. The CDR3 coding sequence is TGCGCCAGCAGCCAGCCGGGACAGGGTTTGGAAAAACTGTTTTTT.

The chain employs TRBV19 and TRBJ1-2; 7 bases align to TRBD1. The germline CDR1 and CDR2 sequences are LNHDA and SQIVND (reference sequence). V lost 4 bases to trimming and J lost 3 bases; unmatched junction nucleotides: 5. The CDR3 extends over 14 amino acids. The CDR3 region is CASSRGRGDYGYTF. CDR3 DNA sequence: TGTGCCAGTAGTAGGGGCAGGGGGGACTATGGCTACACCTTC.

The gene calls are TRBV5-4 and TRBJ2-1; 10 bases are a match to TRBD2. V was pared by 3 bases and J by 12 bases, with 3 bases of the junction left unmatched. CDR3 length: 12 residues. Germline V gene sequence: CDR1 SGHNT, CDR2 YYREEE (reference sequence). The CDR3 sequence is CASSSPSGRQFF. The CDR3 nucleotides are TGTGCCAGCAGCTCTCCTAGCGGGAGGCAGTTCTTC. Full variable domain (remainder filled in from reference TRBV5-4 and TRBJ2-1): ETGVTQSPTHLIKTRGQQVTLRCSSQSGHNTVSWYQQALGQGPQFIFQYYREEENGRGNFPPRFSGLQFPNYSSELNVNALELDDSALYLCASSSPSGRQFFGPGTRLTVL.

This chain joins TRBV5-1 and TRBJ2-3, with D possibly matching TRBD1 (5 bases). Germline assignment: CDR1 SGHRS and CDR2 YFSETQ. V dropped 5 bases and J dropped 2 bases, with 12 bases sitting between them. The CDR3 has 14 residues. The CDR3, as DNA: TGCGCCAGCAGGCTCACAGGCTACACAGATACGCAGTATTTT. Translating gives CASRLTGYTDTQYF.

The chain employs TRBV7-2 and TRBJ2-4; TRBD2 aligns across 7 bases. This CDR3 is built from 13 residues. CDR1 is SGHTA, CDR2 FQGNSA, per germline. V dropped 5 bases and J dropped 6; count of bases not matched to a gene: 4. In nucleotides, the CDR3 is TGTGCCAGCAGCCGGGGGGAGGGAAACATTCAGTACTTC. Translated: CASSRGEGNIQYF.

The rearrangement joins TRBV2 to TRBJ1-5, with 8 bases lining up with TRBD1. The CDR3 is 18 residues long. The germline gives CDR1 SNHLY, CDR2 FYNNEI. V shed 6 bases, J shed 7 bases, and the junction held 20 bases outside the gene matches. The CDR3 reads CASRRGGWAGGAGQPQHF. For the CDR3, the DNA is TGTGCCAGCAGGCGCGGAGGGTGGGCAGGGGGCGCGGGCCAGCCCCAGCATTTT.

The chain employs TRBV23-1 and TRBJ2-7; 10 bases are shared with TRBD2. TRBV23-1 is filed as an ORF, its function uncertain. The V and J ends lost 11 bases and 5 bases, in that order; junction bases with no gene match: 12. The CDR3 has 14 amino acids. In DNA, the CDR3 is TGCGCCTCTCAGGGGCTAGCGGGAGTTCACGAGCAGTACTTC. Protein: CASQGLAGVHEQYF.

This rearrangement joins TRBV5-1 to TRBJ1-3, with D possibly TRBD1 on 6 matching bases. The germline V gene encodes CDR1 SGHRS and CDR2 YFSETQ. Trimming removed 0 bases from V and 0 bases from J, with 10 bases in between. This CDR3 spans 16 amino acids. The CDR3 DNA reads TGCGCCAGCAGCTTGGCCGGGGGGCGCTCTGGAAACACCATATATTTT. It translates to CASSLAGGRSGNTIYF.

CDR3 nucleotide sequence: TGTGCCAGCAGTGAAGGGGACAGGGGATACGAGCAGTACTTC. It is translated as CASSEGDRGYEQYF. The rearrangement uses TRBV2 and TRBJ2-7; 10 positions match TRBD1. After removal of 1 base from V and 4 bases from J, the junction contained 1 base not matched to a gene. The length of the CDR3 is 14 residues. CDR1 and CDR2 (germline): SNHLY, FYNNEI.

This chain links TRBV14 with TRBJ1-1; D is uncertain. V was trimmed by 2 bases and J by 1 base, leaving 26 bases between them. Germline loops: CDR1 SGHDN, CDR2 FVKESK. This CDR3 comprises 20 residues. In nucleotides, the CDR3 is TGTGCCAGCAGCCAACCCTCGGTGCCAATGGAGGGCCTACAGAACACTGAAGCTTTCTTT. Protein: CASSQPSVPMEGLQNTEAFF. The full variable domain, its missing parts supplied by reference TRBV14 and TRBJ1-1, is EAGVTQFPSHSVIEKGQTVTLRCDPISGHDNLYWYRRVMGKEIKFLLHFVKESKQDESGMPNNRFLAERTGGTYSTLKVQPAELEDSGVYFCASSQPSVPMEGLQNTEAFFGQGTRLTVV.

The chain links TRBV30 to TRBJ2-3, with D possibly matching TRBD1 (6 bases). Per the germline V gene, CDR1 is GTSNPN and CDR2 is SVGIG (reference sequence). V was cut by 3 bases and J by 0 bases, with 13 bases left in between. The CDR3 runs 15 residues. DNA of the CDR3: TGTGCCTGGAGGAAGGGGACACATAGCACAGATACGCAGTATTTT. Protein product: CAWRKGTHSTDTQYF.

This chain joins TRBV10-2 and TRBJ2-7; 11 nucleotides align to TRBD2. The CDR3 is made up of 13 amino acids. After removal of 7 bases from V and 4 bases from J, the junction contained 3 bases not matched to a gene. Germline V gene data show CDR1 as WSHSY and CDR2 as SAAADI. This chain's CDR3 is CASKTSGMYEQYF. CDR3 bases: TGCGCCAGCAAGACTAGCGGGATGTACGAGCAGTACTTC.